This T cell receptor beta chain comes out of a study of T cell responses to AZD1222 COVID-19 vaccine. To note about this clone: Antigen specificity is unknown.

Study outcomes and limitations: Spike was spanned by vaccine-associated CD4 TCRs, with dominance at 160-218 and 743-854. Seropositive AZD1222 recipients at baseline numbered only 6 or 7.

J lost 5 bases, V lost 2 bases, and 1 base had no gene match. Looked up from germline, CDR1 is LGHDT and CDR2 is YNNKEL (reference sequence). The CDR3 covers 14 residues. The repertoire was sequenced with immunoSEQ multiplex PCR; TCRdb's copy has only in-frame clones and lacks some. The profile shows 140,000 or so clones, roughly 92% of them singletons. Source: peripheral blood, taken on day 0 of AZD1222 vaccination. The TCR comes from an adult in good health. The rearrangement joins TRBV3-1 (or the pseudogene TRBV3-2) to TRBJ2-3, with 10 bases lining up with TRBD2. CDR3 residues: CASSQTSGVDTQYF. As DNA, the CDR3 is TGTGCCAGCAGCCAAACTAGCGGGGTAGATACGCAGTATTTT.